This T cell receptor (beta chain) is drawn from a study of blood T cell repertoires in COVID-19. Only in-frame clones appear in the TCRdb table, and some are missing; sequencing was by immunoSEQ multiplex PCR. The sample carries 100,000 to 150,000 clones, roughly 86% recorded once. The sequence derives from a woman aged 55-69 years with acute or convalescent COVID-19. The sample was peripheral blood.

The CDR3 nucleotides read TGTGCCACCAGTGATCACGACAGGGGATGGGACAATGAGCAGTTCTTC. Encoded protein: CATSDHDRGWDNEQFF. The chain is built from TRBV24-1 and TRBJ2-1, with TRBD1 matching over 8 bases. From germline, CDR1 is KGHDR and CDR2 SFDVKD. Trimming removed 3 bases from V and 5 bases from J; junction bases left unmatched: 8. CDR3 length: 16 amino acids.